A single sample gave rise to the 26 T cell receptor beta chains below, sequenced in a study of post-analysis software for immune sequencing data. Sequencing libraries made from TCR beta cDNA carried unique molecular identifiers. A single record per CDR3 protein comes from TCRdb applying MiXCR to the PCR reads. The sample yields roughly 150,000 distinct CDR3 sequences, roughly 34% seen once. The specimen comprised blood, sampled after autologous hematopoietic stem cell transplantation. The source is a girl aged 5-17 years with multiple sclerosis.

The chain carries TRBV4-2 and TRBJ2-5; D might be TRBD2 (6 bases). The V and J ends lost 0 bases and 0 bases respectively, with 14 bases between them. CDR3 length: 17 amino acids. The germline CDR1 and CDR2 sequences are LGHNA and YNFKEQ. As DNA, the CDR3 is TGTGCCAGCAGCCAAGAGCAGGGAGGAGCCGACCAAGAGACCCAGTACTTC. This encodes CASSQEQGGADQETQYF.

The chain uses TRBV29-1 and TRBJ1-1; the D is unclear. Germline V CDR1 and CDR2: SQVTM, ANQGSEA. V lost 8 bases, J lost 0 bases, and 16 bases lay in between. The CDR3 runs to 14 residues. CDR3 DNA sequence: TGCAGCACTTTTAGGACCCAAATGAACACTGAAGCTTTCTTT. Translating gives CSTFRTQMNTEAFF.

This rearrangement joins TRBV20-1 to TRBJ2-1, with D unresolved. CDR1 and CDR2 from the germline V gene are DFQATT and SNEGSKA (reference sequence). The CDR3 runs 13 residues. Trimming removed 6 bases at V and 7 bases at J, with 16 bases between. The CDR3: CSAPERTVNEQFF. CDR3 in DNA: TGCAGTGCCCCAGAGAGAACGGTAAATGAGCAGTTCTTC.

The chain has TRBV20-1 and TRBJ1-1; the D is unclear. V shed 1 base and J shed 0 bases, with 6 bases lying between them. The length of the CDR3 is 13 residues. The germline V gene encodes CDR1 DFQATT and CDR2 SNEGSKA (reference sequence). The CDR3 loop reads CSARAQVNTEAFF. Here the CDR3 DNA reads TGCAGTGCTAGAGCCCAGGTGAACACTGAAGCTTTCTTT.

As DNA, the CDR3 is TGTGCCAGCAGTGTTTTTAGGGGGCGCGTGGATCAGCCCCAGCATTTT. This encodes CASSVFRGRVDQPQHF. The rearrangement uses TRBV6-1 and TRBJ1-5; 7 bases map to TRBD1. The CDR3 runs to 16 residues. Trimming took 4 bases from V and 5 from J; bases not matched to a gene: 11. Looked up from germline, CDR1 is MNHNS and CDR2 is SASEGT.

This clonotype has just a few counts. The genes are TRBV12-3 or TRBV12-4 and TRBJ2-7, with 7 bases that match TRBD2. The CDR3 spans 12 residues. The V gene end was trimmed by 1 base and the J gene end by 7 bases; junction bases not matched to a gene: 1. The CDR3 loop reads CASSLGGREQYF. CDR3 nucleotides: TGTGCCAGCAGTTTAGGCGGGAGAGAGCAGTACTTC.

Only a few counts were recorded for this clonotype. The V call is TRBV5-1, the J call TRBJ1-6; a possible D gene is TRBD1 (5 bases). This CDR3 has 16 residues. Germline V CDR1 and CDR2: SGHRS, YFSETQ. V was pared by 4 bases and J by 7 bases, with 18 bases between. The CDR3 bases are TGCGCCAGCAGCCCGGACCAAGTCAGGGAAAATTCACCCCTCCACTTT. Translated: CASSPDQVRENSPLHF.

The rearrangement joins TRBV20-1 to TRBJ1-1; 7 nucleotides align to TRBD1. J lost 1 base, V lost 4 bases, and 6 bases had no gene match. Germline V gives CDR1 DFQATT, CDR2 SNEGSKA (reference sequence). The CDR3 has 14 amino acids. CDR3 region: CSATTTGRNTEAFF. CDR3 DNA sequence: TGCAGTGCTACCACGACAGGGCGGAACACTGAAGCTTTCTTT.

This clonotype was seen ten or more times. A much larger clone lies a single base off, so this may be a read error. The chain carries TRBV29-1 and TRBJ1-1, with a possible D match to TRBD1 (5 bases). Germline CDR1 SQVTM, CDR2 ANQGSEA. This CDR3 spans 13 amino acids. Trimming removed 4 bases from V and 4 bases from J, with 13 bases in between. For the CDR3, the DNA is TGCAGCGTTGGGGACCCAAAGCGCACTGAAGCTTTCTTT. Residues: CSVGDPKRTEAFF.

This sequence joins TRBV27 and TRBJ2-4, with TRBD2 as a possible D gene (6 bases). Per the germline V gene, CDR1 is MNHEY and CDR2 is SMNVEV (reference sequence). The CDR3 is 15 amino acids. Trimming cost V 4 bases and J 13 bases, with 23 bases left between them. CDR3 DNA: TGTGCCAGCAGTTACGGGAGACCCCTCTCGGGTGAGCAGTACTTC. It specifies CASSYGRPLSGEQYF.

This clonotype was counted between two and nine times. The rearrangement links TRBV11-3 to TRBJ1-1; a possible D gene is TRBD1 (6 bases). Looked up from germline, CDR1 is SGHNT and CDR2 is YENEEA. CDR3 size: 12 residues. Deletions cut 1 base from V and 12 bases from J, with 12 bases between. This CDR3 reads CASSLVTGRTFF. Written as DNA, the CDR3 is TGTGCCAGCAGCTTAGTAACAGGGCGAACTTTCTTT.

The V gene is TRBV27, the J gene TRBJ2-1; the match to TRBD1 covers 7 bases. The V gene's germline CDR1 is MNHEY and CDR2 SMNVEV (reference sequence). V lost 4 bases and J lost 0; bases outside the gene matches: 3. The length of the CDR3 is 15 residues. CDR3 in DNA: TGTGCCAGCAGTTCGGACAGGAGCTCCTACAATGAGCAGTTCTTC. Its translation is CASSSDRSSYNEQFF.

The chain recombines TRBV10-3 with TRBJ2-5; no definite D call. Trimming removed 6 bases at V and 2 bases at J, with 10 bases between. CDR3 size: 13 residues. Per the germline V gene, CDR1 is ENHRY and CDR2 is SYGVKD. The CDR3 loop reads CAIRRLGQETQYF. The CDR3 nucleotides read TGTGCCATCAGACGGTTGGGGCAAGAGACCCAGTACTTC.

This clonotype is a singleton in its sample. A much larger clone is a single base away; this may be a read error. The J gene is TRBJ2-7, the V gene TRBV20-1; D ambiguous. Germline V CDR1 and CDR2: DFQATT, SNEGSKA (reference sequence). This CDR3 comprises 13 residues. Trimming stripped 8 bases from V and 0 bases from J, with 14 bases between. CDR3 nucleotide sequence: TGCAGTTCCCGTGGGGTAGGCTCCTACGAGCAGTACTTC. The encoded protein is CSSRGVGSYEQYF.

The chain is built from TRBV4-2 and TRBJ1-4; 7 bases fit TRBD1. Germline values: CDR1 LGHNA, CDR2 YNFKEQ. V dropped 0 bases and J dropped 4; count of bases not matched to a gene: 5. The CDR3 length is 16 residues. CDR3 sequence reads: CASSQDPGTDNEKLFF. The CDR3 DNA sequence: TGTGCCAGCAGCCAAGATCCGGGGACAGATAATGAAAAACTGTTTTTT.

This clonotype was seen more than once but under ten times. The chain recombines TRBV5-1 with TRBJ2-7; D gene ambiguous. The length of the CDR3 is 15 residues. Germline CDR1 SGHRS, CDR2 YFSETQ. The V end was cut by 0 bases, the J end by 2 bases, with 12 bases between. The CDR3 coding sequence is TGCGCCAGCAGCTTGGGTGCGGTTGGAACCTACGAGCAGTACTTC. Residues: CASSLGAVGTYEQYF.

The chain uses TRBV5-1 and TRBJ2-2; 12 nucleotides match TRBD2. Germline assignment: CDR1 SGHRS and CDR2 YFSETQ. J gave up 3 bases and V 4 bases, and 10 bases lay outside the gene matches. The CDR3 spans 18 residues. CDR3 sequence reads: CASSMFPSGREDTGELFF. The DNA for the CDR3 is TGCGCCAGCAGCATGTTTCCTAGCGGGAGGGAAGACACCGGGGAGCTGTTTTTT.

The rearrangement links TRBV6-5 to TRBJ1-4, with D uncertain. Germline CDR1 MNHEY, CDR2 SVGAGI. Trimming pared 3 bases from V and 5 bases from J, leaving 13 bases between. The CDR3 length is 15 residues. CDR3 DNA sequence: TGTGCCAGCAGTTATAGCCCCGAGACGAATGAAAAACTGTTTTTT. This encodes CASSYSPETNEKLFF.

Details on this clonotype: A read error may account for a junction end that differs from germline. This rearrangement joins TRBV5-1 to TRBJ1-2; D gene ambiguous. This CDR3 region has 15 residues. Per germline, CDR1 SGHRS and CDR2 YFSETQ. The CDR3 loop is CASTPSGRSGGGYTF. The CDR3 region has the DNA TGCGCTAGCACCCCATCCGGGCGATCCGGTGGTGGCTACACCTTC.

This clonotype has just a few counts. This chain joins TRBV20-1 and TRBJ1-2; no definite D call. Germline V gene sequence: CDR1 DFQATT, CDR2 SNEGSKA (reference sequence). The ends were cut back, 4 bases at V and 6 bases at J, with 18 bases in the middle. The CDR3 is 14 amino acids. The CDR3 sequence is CSATIGVGLNGYTF. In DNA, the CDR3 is TGCAGTGCTACGATAGGAGTAGGGTTGAATGGCTACACCTTC.

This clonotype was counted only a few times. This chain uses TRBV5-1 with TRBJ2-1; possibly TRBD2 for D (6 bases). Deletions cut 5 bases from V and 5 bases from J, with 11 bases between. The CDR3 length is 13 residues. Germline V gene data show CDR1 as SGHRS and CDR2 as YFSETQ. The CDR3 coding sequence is TGCGCCAGCAGACGGGAGTTAAACAATGAGCAGTTCTTC. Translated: CASRRELNNEQFF.

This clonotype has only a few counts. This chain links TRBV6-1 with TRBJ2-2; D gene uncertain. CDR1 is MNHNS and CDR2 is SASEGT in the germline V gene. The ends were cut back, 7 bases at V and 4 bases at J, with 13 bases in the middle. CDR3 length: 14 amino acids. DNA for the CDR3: TGTGCCAGCACCTTGGACGGAAGCACCGGGGAGCTGTTTTTT. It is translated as CASTLDGSTGELFF.

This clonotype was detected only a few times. The CDR3 sequence: CASSLDREGGNYNEQFF. The CDR3 DNA follows: TGTGCCAGCAGCTTAGATCGCGAAGGGGGGAACTACAATGAGCAGTTCTTC. The V call is TRBV11-2, the J call TRBJ2-1; either TRBD1 or TRBD2 may supply D (6 bases each). Germline V gene lookup returns CDR1 SGHAT and CDR2 FQNNGV. The V end was cut by 0 bases, the J end by 3 bases, with 15 bases between. CDR3 size: 17 residues.

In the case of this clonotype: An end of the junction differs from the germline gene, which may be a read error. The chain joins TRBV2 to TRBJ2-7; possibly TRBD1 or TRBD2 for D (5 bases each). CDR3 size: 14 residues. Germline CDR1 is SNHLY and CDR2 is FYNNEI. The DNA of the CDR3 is TGTGCCAGCAGGGAAGCATTGAGGGGCGGCGAGCAGTACTTC. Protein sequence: CASREALRGGEQYF.

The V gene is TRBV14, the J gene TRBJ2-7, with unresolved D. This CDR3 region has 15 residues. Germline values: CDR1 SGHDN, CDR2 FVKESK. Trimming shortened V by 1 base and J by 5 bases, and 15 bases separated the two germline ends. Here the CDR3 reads CASSQGFWSIDEQYF. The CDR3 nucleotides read TGTGCCAGCAGCCAAGGGTTCTGGAGTATCGACGAGCAGTACTTC.

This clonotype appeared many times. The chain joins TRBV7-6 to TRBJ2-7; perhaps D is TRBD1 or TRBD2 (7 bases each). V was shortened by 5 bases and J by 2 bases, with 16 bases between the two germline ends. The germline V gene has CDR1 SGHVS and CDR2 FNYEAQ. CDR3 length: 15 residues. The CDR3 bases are TGTGCCAGCAGCCCTCGGCAGGGGGGGACCTACGAGCAGTACTTC. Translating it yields CASSPRQGGTYEQYF.